A single sample gave rise to the 6 T cell receptor beta chains below, sequenced in a study of T cell changes during pregnancy in multiple sclerosis. Here immunoSEQ multiplex PCR was the method, and the copy in TCRdb shows in-frame clones only, minus some. The top ten clones hold less than 6% of a sample with roughly 52,000 clones, under 95% of them seen once. The sequenced sample was CD8+ T cells from peripheral blood mononuclear cells, obtained before pregnancy. These receptors were obtained from a female donor with multiple sclerosis, enrolled in a pregnancy study.

The chain carries TRBV2 and TRBJ2-5; D is ambiguous. The CDR3 is 13 residues long. V was shortened by 4 bases and J by 1 base, with 7 bases between the two germline ends. Germline V gives CDR1 SNHLY, CDR2 FYNNEI. The CDR3 DNA follows: TGTGCCAGCAGTGTTAACACCCAAGAGACCCAGTACTTC. Translating gives CASSVNTQETQYF. The full variable domain, with the rest looked up from reference TRBV2 and TRBJ2-5, is EPEVTQTPSHQVTQMGQEVILRCVPISNHLYFYWYRQILGQKVEFLVSFYNNEISEKSEIFDDQFSVERPDGSNFTLKIRSTKLEDSAMYFCASSVNTQETQYFGPGTRLLVL.

This clone was recorded once. The chain employs TRBV27 and TRBJ2-7, with 10 bases fitting TRBD2. Germline V gene lookup returns CDR1 MNHEY and CDR2 SMNVEV (reference sequence). The CDR3 length is 18 residues. Germline trimming cut 5 bases from V and 1 base from J; bases unmatched to any gene: 14. The CDR3: CASSGPGLAGARSYEQYF. CDR3 bases: TGTGCCAGCAGTGGCCCGGGGCTAGCGGGAGCAAGGTCCTACGAGCAGTACTTC.

The V call is TRBV29-1, the J call TRBJ2-7; unclear D gene. CDR1 is SQVTM and CDR2 is ANQGSEA in the germline V gene. The CDR3 loop spans 13 amino acids. V was shortened by 1 base and J by 0 bases, with 7 bases between the two germline ends. CDR3 in amino acids: CSVEAQNSYEQYF. In nucleotides, the CDR3 is TGCAGCGTTGAAGCACAGAACTCCTACGAGCAGTACTTC.

This chain connects TRBV27 to TRBJ2-4, with 7 nucleotides matching TRBD2. Germline CDR1 reads MNHEY; CDR2 reads SMNVEV (reference sequence). The V gene end was trimmed by 4 bases and the J gene end by 3 bases; junction bases not matched to a gene: 3. This CDR3 comprises 14 residues. The CDR3, as DNA: TGTGCCAGCAGTTGGGGGGGGGACAAAAACATTCAGTACTTC. Its protein is CASSWGGDKNIQYF.

This chain uses TRBV6-1 with TRBJ2-3; 9 bases fit TRBD2. This CDR3 is built from 16 residues. Trimming took 0 bases from V and 6 from J; bases not matched to a gene: 7. Germline CDR1 reads MNHNS; CDR2 reads SASEGT. This CDR3 reads CASSEAGTSGPDTQYF. In DNA form, the CDR3 reads TGTGCCAGCAGTGAAGCGGGAACTAGCGGGCCTGATACGCAGTATTTT.

The genes are TRBV4-1 and TRBJ1-2; D is ambiguous. Germline V gene lookup returns CDR1 MGHRA and CDR2 YSYEKL. The CDR3 is 16 residues long. Between the trimmed V and J ends, which lost 4 bases and 4 bases, there was a span of 19 bases. In DNA, the CDR3 is TGCGCCAGCAGCCCACTGGGAGCCGCAGCTTCCTATGGCTACACCTTC. Amino acids: CASSPLGAAASYGYTF.